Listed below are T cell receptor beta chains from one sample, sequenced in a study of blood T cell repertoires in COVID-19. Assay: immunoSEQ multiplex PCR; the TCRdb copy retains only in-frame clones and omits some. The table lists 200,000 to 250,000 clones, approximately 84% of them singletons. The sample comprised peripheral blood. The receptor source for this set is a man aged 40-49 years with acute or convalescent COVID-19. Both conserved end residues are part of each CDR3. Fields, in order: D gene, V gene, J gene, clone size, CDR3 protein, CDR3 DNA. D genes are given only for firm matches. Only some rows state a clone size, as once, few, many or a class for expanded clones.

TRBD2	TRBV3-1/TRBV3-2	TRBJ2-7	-	CASSQDRGGSYEQYF	TGTGCCAGCAGCCAAGACCGGGGGGGCTCCTACGAGCAGTACTTC
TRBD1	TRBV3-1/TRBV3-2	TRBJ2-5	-	CASTGTGERETQYF	TGTGCCAGCACCGGGACAGGGGAAAGAGAGACCCAGTACTTC
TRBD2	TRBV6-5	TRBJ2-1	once	CASSPRLAGDNEQFF	TGTGCCAGCAGCCCACGACTAGCGGGGGACAATGAGCAGTTCTTC
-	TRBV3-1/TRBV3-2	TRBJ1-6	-	CASSQEGEVAPLHF	TGTGCCAGCAGCCAAGAAGGGGAGGTAGCACCCCTCCACTTT
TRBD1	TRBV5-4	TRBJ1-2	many	CASGSGQGAFGYTF	TGTGCCAGCGGCTCGGGACAGGGGGCCTTTGGCTACACCTTC
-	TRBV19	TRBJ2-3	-	CASSRGGSADTQYF	TGTGCCAGTAGCCGCGGTGGGTCGGCAGATACGCAGTATTTT
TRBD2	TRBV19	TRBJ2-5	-	CASSIKLLLAGGQETQYF	TGTGCCAGTAGTATCAAGTTACTACTAGCGGGGGGACAAGAGACCCAGTACTTC
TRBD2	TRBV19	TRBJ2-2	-	CASTPSGTSENTGELFF	TGTGCCAGTACCCCTTCCGGGACTAGCGAGAACACCGGGGAGCTGTTTTTT
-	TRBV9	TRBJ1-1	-	CASSGMGAEAFF	TGTGCCAGCAGTGGCATGGGCGCTGAAGCTTTCTTT
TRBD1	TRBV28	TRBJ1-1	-	CASSPLPGTGVTEAFF	TGTGCCAGCAGTCCACTTCCCGGGACAGGGGTCACTGAAGCTTTCTTT
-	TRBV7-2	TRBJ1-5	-	CASSLNFNQPQHF	TGTGCCAGCAGCTTAAACTTCAATCAGCCCCAGCATTTT
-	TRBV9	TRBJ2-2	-	CASSVPTGRANTGELFF	TGTGCCAGCAGCGTACCTACAGGGCGAGCGAACACCGGGGAGCTGTTTTTT
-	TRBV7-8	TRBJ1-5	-	CASILFSGTMAPTGISNQPQHF	TGTGCCAGCATTCTATTTTCCGGGACAATGGCCCCAACAGGGATTAGCAATCAGCCCCAGCATTTT
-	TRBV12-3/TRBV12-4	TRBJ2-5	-	CASTALETQYF	TGTGCCAGCACAGCGTTAGAGACCCAGTACTTC
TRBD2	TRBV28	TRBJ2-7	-	CASSLGGGWYEQYF	TGTGCCAGCAGCCTCGGGGGGGGGTGGTACGAGCAGTACTTC
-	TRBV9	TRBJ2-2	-	CASSVLGGKGELFF	TGTGCCAGCAGCGTACTCGGGGGTAAAGGGGAGCTGTTTTTT
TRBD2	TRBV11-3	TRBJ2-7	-	CASSPHGGTSGVYEQYF	TGTGCCAGCAGCCCCCATGGCGGGACTAGCGGGGTATACGAGCAGTACTTC
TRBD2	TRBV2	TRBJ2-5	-	CAGGTTQETQYF	TGTGCCGGAGGGACTACCCAAGAGACCCAGTACTTC
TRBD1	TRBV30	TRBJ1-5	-	CAWSPDGQGGNQPQHF	TGTGCCTGGAGTCCCGACGGACAGGGAGGCAATCAGCCCCAGCATTTT
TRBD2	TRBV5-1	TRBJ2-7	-	CASSPRISGVGSPYEQYF	TGCGCCAGCAGCCCCCGCATTAGCGGGGTCGGTTCCCCCTACGAGCAGTACTTC
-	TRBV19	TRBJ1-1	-	CASINRVGATEAFF	TGTGCCAGCATCAACAGGGTGGGGGCCACTGAAGCTTTCTTT
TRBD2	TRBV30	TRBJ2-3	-	CAWSEALGGDTQYF	TGTGCCTGGAGTGAGGCCCTGGGAGGGGATACGCAGTATTTT
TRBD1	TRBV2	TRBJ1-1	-	CASIGTVRTEAFF	TGTGCCAGCATCGGGACAGTTCGAACTGAAGCTTTCTTT
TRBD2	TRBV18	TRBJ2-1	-	CASSPLLAGIGNEQFF	TGTGCCAGCTCACCCCTACTAGCGGGGATAGGCAATGAGCAGTTCTTC
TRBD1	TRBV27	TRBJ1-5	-	CASRRDSKNQPQHF	TGTGCCAGCAGAAGGGACAGTAAAAATCAGCCCCAGCATTTT
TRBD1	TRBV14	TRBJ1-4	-	CASSPRTGNPVKLFF	TGTGCCAGCAGCCCTAGGACAGGGAACCCAGTGAAACTGTTTTTT
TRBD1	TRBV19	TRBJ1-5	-	CASSISRRDRNQPQHF	TGTGCCAGTAGTATTAGTCGCCGGGACAGAAACCAGCCCCAGCATTTT
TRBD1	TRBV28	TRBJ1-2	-	CASSLTTGESDGYTF	TGTGCCAGCAGCCTAACAACAGGGGAAAGCGATGGCTACACCTTC
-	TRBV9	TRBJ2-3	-	CASSARGFGDTQYF	TGTGCCAGCAGCGCCAGGGGATTCGGGGATACGCAGTATTTT
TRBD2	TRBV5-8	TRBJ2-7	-	CASSLFSGGWEQYF	TGTGCCAGCAGCTTGTTTAGCGGGGGCTGGGAGCAGTACTTC
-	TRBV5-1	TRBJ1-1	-	CASSLGGGGTEAFF	TGCGCCAGCAGCTTGGGTGGAGGAGGCACTGAAGCTTTCTTT
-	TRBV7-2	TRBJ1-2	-	CASSLGAGITLYATF	TGTGCCAGCAGCTTAGGGGCAGGGATCACCCTCTACGCTACCTTC
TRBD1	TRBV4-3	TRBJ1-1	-	CASSQEGSAGGAFF	TGCGCCAGCAGCCAAGAGGGGTCGGCAGGGGGAGCTTTCTTT
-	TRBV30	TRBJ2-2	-	CAWRREWTGELFF	TGTGCCTGGAGACGGGAATGGACCGGGGAGCTGTTTTTT
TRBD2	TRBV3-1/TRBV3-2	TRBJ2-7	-	CASSQRWGEGITLEQYF	TGTGCCAGCAGCCAAAGGTGGGGGGAGGGGATTACGTTGGAGCAGTACTTC
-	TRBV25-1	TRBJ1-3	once	CASSEWGGDGNTIYF	TGTGCCAGCAGTGAATGGGGGGGGGATGGAAACACCATATATTTT
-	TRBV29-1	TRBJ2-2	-	CSVEGRSNTGELFF	TGCAGCGTTGAGGGGCGATCGAACACCGGGGAGCTGTTTTTT
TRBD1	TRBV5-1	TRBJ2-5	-	CASSSYDRAQETQYF	TGCGCCAGCAGCTCCTACGACAGGGCCCAAGAGACCCAGTACTTC
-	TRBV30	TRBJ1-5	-	CAWGVAQPQHF	TGTGCCTGGGGGGTAGCTCAGCCCCAGCATTTT
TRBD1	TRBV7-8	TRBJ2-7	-	CASSLAGTGYEQYF	TGTGCCAGCAGCTTAGCTGGGACAGGATACGAGCAGTACTTC
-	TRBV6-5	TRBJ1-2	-	CASSKDSQGGYTF	TGTGCCAGCAGCAAGGACAGCCAAGGTGGCTACACCTTC
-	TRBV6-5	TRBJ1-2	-	CASSLGGRNGYTF	TGTGCCAGCAGTCTCGGGGGACGGAACGGCTACACCTTC
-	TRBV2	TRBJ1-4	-	CASAKDSGREKLFF	TGTGCCAGCGCCAAGGACTCCGGGAGGGAAAAACTGTTTTTT
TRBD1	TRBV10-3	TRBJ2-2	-	CAISGRTGGERTGELFF	TGTGCCATCAGTGGGAGGACAGGGGGAGAGAGAACCGGGGAGCTGTTTTTT
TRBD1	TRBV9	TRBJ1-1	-	CASSVDRGTEAFF	TGTGCCAGCAGCGTTGACAGGGGCACTGAAGCTTTCTTT
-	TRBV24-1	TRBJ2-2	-	CATSGGFTGELFF	TGTGCCACCAGCGGGGGATTCACCGGGGAGCTGTTTTTT
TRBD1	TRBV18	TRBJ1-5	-	CASSPDRVAQHF	TGTGCCAGCTCACCGGACAGGGTAGCCCAGCATTTT
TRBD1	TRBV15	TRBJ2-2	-	CATSRGTGRDTGELFF	TGTGCCACCAGCAGAGGGACAGGGCGAGACACCGGGGAGCTGTTTTTT
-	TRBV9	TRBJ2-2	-	CASSVGSVTGELFF	TGTGCCAGCAGCGTAGGATCGGTCACCGGGGAGCTGTTTTTT
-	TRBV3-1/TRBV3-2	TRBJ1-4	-	CASSQGNSGGDEKLFF	TGTGCCAGCAGCCAAGGAAACTCTGGGGGCGATGAAAAACTGTTTTTT
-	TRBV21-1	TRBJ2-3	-	CASSKARPGTSGPEGDTQYF	TGTGCCAGCAGCAAAGCCCGTCCCGGGACTAGCGGCCCCGAAGGAGATACGCAGTATTTT
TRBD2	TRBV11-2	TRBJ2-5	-	CASSNTRPGLAGQETQYF	TGTGCCAGCAGCAACACTAGACCGGGACTAGCGGGGCAAGAGACCCAGTACTTC